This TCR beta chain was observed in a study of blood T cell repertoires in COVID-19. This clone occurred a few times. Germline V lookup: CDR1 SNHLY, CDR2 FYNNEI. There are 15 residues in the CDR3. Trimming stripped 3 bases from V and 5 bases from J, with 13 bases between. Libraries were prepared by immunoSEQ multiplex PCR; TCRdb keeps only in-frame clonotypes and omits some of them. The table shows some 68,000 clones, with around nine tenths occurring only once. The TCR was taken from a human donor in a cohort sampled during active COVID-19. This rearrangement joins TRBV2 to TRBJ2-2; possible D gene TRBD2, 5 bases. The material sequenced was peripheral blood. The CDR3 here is CASSDRGIRTGELFF. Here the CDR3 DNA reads TGTGCCAGCAGTGATCGGGGAATTAGAACCGGGGAGCTGTTTTTT.